The 8 T cell receptor beta chains presented below share a single source sample, sequenced in a study of long-term antiretroviral therapy in people with HIV. Assay version v3.0 of immunoSEQ was used, and it was run at survey level. The method was immunoSEQ multiplex PCR; TCRdb's version includes in-frame clones alone and lacks a portion of them. The sample gives approximately 30,000 clones, 80% to 85% of which show up once; more than 8% is in the top ten. The source material was unsorted PBMCs, sampled approximately 2.9 years after starting antiretroviral therapy. The receptors come from a man younger than 40 with HIV.

V usage is TRBV7-3 and J usage is TRBJ1-6, with 9 bases that match TRBD1. This CDR3 has 15 residues. The V gene end was trimmed by 2 bases and the J gene end by 8 bases; junction bases not matched to a gene: 4. Germline CDR1 and CDR2: SGHTA and FQGTGA. CDR3 amino acids: CASSLGGQGYSPLHF. CDR3 DNA: TGTGCCAGCAGCTTAGGGGGACAGGGCTATTCACCCCTCCACTTT.

The rearrangement joins TRBV7-2 to TRBJ1-5; D is possibly TRBD1 (5 bases). The ends were cut back, 1 base at V and 6 bases at J, with 13 bases in the middle. There are 15 residues in the CDR3. Per the germline V gene, CDR1 is SGHTA and CDR2 is FQGNSA. CDR3 loop: CASSLDGREGQPQHF. Here the CDR3 DNA reads TGTGCCAGCAGCTTAGACGGCAGGGAAGGTCAGCCCCAGCATTTT.

V gene TRBV7-8 combines with J gene TRBJ2-1; 11 nucleotides match TRBD2. Germline loops: CDR1 SGHVS, CDR2 FQNEAQ. V gave up 5 bases and J gave up 8 bases; unmatched junction bases: 14. This CDR3 is built from 17 residues. The CDR3 loop reads CASSPRFISGGADEQFF. The CDR3, as DNA: TGTGCCAGCAGCCCCCGTTTTATTAGCGGGGGGGCGGATGAGCAGTTCTTC. The whole variable domain, filled in from reference TRBV7-8 and TRBJ2-1, reads GAGVSQSPRYKVAKRGQDVALRCDPISGHVSLFWYQQALGQGPEFLTYFQNEAQLDKSGLPSDRFFAERPEGSVSTLKIQRTQQEDSAVYLCASSPRFISGGADEQFFGPGTRLTVL.

The chain couples TRBV19 to TRBJ2-2; unclear D gene. V was shortened by 2 bases and J by 6 bases, with 7 bases between the two germline ends. CDR3 length: 13 amino acids. Germline V CDR1 and CDR2: LNHDA, SQIVND (reference sequence). DNA of the CDR3: TGTGCCAGTAGTATAAGCGTCCCCGGGGAGCTGTTTTTT. It translates to CASSISVPGELFF.

As for this clone: The sample contains more than one DNA sequence encoding this CDR3. This sequence joins TRBV27 and TRBJ2-1; D is possibly TRBD1 (5 bases). Trimming shortened V by 6 bases and J by 5 bases, and 8 bases separated the two germline ends. The CDR3 spans 12 residues. Germline CDR1 is MNHEY and CDR2 is SMNVEV (reference sequence). CDR3 region: CASRRGNNEQFF. The DNA of the CDR3 is TGTGCCAGCAGAAGGGGTAACAATGAGCAGTTCTTC.

The genes are TRBV14 and TRBJ1-1; the D gene is possibly TRBD1 (5 bases). Per germline, CDR1 SGHDN and CDR2 FVKESK. V was pared by 4 bases and J by 4 bases, with 13 bases between. The CDR3 is 14 residues long. CDR3 loop: CASSRTGRSTEAFF. The CDR3 coding sequence is TGTGCCAGCAGCCGTACAGGTCGGAGCACTGAAGCTTTCTTT.

V and J are TRBV18 and TRBJ2-2, with 10 bases matching TRBD1. This CDR3 spans 15 amino acids. Germline CDR1 and CDR2: KGHSH and LQKENI. The trim removed 4 bases at V and 7 bases at J, leaving 6 bases unmatched. CDR3 region: CASSRDRGHYGELFF. The DNA for the CDR3 is TGTGCCAGCTCACGTGACAGGGGGCATTACGGGGAGCTGTTTTTT.

This rearrangement joins TRBV19 to TRBJ2-3; 9 nucleotides align to TRBD1. Trimming cost V 6 bases and J 1 base; bases outside gene matches: 5. This CDR3 is 15 amino acids long. Germline V gives CDR1 LNHDA, CDR2 SQIVND (reference sequence). The CDR3 sequence is CASSHRQGGTDTQYF. The CDR3 DNA follows: TGTGCCAGTAGCCATAGACAGGGGGGCACAGATACGCAGTATTTT.